These T cell receptor beta chains were read from a single sample in a study of T cell responses to AZD1222 COVID-19 vaccine. TCRdb keeps only in-frame clones here, not all; method: immunoSEQ multiplex PCR. The table includes some 130,000 clones, 75% to 90% detected once. Sequencing used peripheral blood, obtained on day 0 of AZD1222 vaccination. These receptors originate from an adult in good health. Both conserved end residues are part of each CDR3. A D gene is named only where the DNA matches it firmly. Not all rows give a size; the values are once, few, many and, for expanded clones, a class.

j_call,d_call,clone_size,v_call,cdr3_aa,cdr3_nt
TRBJ2-7,TRBD2,NA,TRBV7-2,CASSGGGISYEQYF,TGTGCCAGTTCAGGCGGGGGTATCTCCTACGAGCAGTACTTC
TRBJ2-5,NA,few,TRBV12-3/TRBV12-4,CASRRRLWETQYF,TGTGCCAGCAGGCGACGGTTATGGGAGACCCAGTACTTC
TRBJ2-7,TRBD2,NA,TRBV13,CASSFMGLAGGPRYEQYF,TGTGCCAGCAGCTTTATGGGGCTAGCGGGAGGGCCGCGGTACGAGCAGTACTTC
TRBJ1-6,NA,NA,TRBV10-3,CAISETGRNSPLHF,TGTGCCATCAGTGAGACAGGTAGAAATTCACCCCTCCACTTT
TRBJ1-1,TRBD1,NA,TRBV7-3,CASSSMGQVGTEAFF,TGTGCCAGCAGCTCCATGGGACAGGTCGGGACTGAAGCTTTCTTT
TRBJ2-5,TRBD2,NA,TRBV2,CASSEGGLAGGETQYF,TGTGCCAGCAGTGAGGGGGGACTAGCGGGCGGGGAGACCCAGTACTTC
TRBJ1-2,TRBD1,NA,TRBV30,CAWSVQGAGSNRGYTF,TGTGCCTGGAGTGTACAGGGGGCGGGAAGTAATCGTGGCTACACCTTC
TRBJ2-1,TRBD1,NA,TRBV7-2,CASSLGQGHNEQFF,TGTGCCAGCAGCCTCGGACAGGGACACAATGAGCAGTTCTTC
TRBJ1-2,NA,NA,TRBV19,CASSISTSDGYTF,TGTGCCAGTAGTATTTCGACATCGGATGGCTACACCTTC
TRBJ2-5,TRBD1,NA,TRBV7-2,CASSLGQGSETQYF,TGTGCCAGCAGCCTGGGACAGGGGTCTGAGACCCAGTACTTC
TRBJ2-7,TRBD2,NA,TRBV4-2,CASSQDRSGIGFREQYF,TGTGCCAGCAGCCAAGATAGGAGCGGGATAGGCTTTCGCGAGCAGTACTTC
TRBJ2-2,NA,NA,TRBV19,CASSMAGSTGELFF,TGTGCCAGTTCCATGGCGGGAAGCACCGGGGAGCTGTTTTTT
TRBJ2-3,NA,NA,TRBV3-1/TRBV3-2,CASSRGDTQYF,TGTGCCAGCAGCCGGGGAGATACGCAGTATTTT
TRBJ1-2,NA,NA,TRBV6-5,CASTFSGQLNYGYTF,TGTGCCAGCACATTCTCCGGACAGCTTAACTATGGCTACACCTTC
TRBJ1-5,NA,once,TRBV4-2,CASSQGSKNQPQHF,TGTGCCAGCAGCCAAGGGTCTAAGAATCAGCCCCAGCATTTT
TRBJ1-6,TRBD1,NA,TRBV7-6,CASSTDRGGSPLHF,TGTGCCAGCAGCACTGACAGGGGGGGTTCACCCCTCCACTTT
TRBJ2-5,TRBD2,NA,TRBV11-3,CASSRWTSEEETQYF,TGTGCCAGCAGCCGATGGACTAGCGAAGAAGAGACCCAGTACTTC
TRBJ1-1,NA,NA,TRBV19,CASTSDMNTEAFF,TGTGCCAGTACCTCGGACATGAACACTGAAGCTTTCTTT
TRBJ2-2,NA,NA,TRBV5-4,CASTPRGSNTGELFF,TGTGCCAGCACCCCGAGGGGTAGTAACACCGGGGAGCTGTTTTTT
TRBJ1-1,TRBD1,NA,TRBV24-1,CATSDLPEKTGTGKNTEAFF,TGTGCCACCAGTGATTTGCCCGAAAAAACCGGGACAGGTAAGAACACTGAAGCTTTCTTT
TRBJ2-1,TRBD2,NA,TRBV7-8,CASSPGGGKYNEQFF,TGTGCCAGCAGCCCGGGGGGGGGTAAATACAATGAGCAGTTCTTC
TRBJ2-5,NA,NA,TRBV12-2,CASRLAVQETQYF,TGTGCAAGTCGCCTAGCGGTCCAAGAGACCCAGTACTTC
TRBJ2-1,NA,once,TRBV7-6,CASSLGFEQFF,TGTGCCAGCAGCTTAGGATTTGAGCAGTTCTTC
TRBJ2-3,NA,once,TRBV5-1,CASSFGGGADTQYF,TGCGCCAGCAGCTTCGGGGGCGGGGCGGATACGCAGTATTTT
TRBJ2-3,TRBD2,NA,TRBV30,CAWSGLAGSRTDTQYF,TGTGCCTGGAGTGGACTAGCGGGGAGCCGCACAGATACGCAGTATTTT
TRBJ1-2,NA,NA,TRBV24-1,CATSGRDGNGYTF,TGTGCCACCAGTGGTCGGGACGGCAATGGCTACACCTTC
TRBJ2-5,NA,NA,TRBV5-1,CASSNGRTQETQYF,TGCGCCAGCAGCAACGGACGGACCCAAGAGACCCAGTACTTC
TRBJ1-1,TRBD1,NA,TRBV5-1,CASSLTGGTEAFF,TGCGCCAGCAGCTTGACAGGGGGGACTGAAGCTTTCTTT
TRBJ1-4,TRBD1,NA,TRBV6-1,CASSDQLTGRGTTNEKLFF,TGTGCCAGCAGTGACCAACTGACAGGGAGGGGGACAACTAATGAAAAACTGTTTTTT
TRBJ2-7,NA,NA,TRBV29-1,CSVEWQASYEQYF,TGCAGCGTTGAATGGCAGGCGTCCTACGAGCAGTACTTC
TRBJ1-2,NA,NA,TRBV19,CASSLVPANYGYTF,TGTGCCAGTAGTCTAGTCCCAGCTAACTATGGCTACACCTTC
TRBJ1-5,NA,NA,TRBV18,CASSPRGTSNNQPQHF,TGTGCCAGCTCACCTCGTGGGACAAGTAACAATCAGCCCCAGCATTTT
TRBJ2-1,TRBD2,NA,TRBV7-3,CASSSTSGRGNEQFF,TGTGCCAGCAGCTCAACTAGCGGGAGAGGCAATGAGCAGTTCTTC
TRBJ2-6,NA,NA,TRBV24-1,CATSDFGAGGPFSGANVLTF,TGTGCCACCAGTGATTTTGGGGCCGGCGGGCCTTTCTCTGGGGCCAACGTCCTGACTTTC
TRBJ2-2,NA,NA,TRBV7-3,CGSGQGSATGELFF,TGTGGATCGGGGCAGGGATCGGCCACCGGGGAGCTGTTTTTT
TRBJ2-3,TRBD1,NA,TRBV7-3,CASSSRQGNTDTQYF,TGTGCCAGCAGCTCTCGACAGGGCAACACAGATACGCAGTATTTT
TRBJ2-6,NA,few,TRBV4-1,CASSHFGANVLTF,TGCGCCAGCAGCCACTTTGGGGCCAACGTCCTGACTTTC
TRBJ1-1,NA,NA,TRBV29-1,CSVGGGRPNTEAFF,TGCAGCGTTGGCGGAGGACGGCCGAACACTGAAGCTTTCTTT
TRBJ2-7,TRBD1,NA,TRBV6-5,CASSYLGQGSYEQYF,TGTGCCAGCAGTTACCTAGGACAGGGATCCTACGAGCAGTACTTC
TRBJ1-4,NA,NA,TRBV30,CAWSVGLTNEKLFF,TGTGCCTGGAGTGTAGGGTTAACTAATGAAAAACTGTTTTTT
TRBJ1-2,NA,NA,TRBV27,CASSLTAGAGYGYTF,TGTGCCAGCAGTTTAACTGCAGGGGCCGGCTATGGCTACACCTTC
TRBJ1-3,NA,NA,TRBV11-2,CASSRLGFGGDTIYF,TGTGCCAGCAGCAGACTTGGATTTGGCGGGGACACCATATATTTT
TRBJ1-5,NA,NA,TRBV18,CASSPTGISNQPQHF,TGTGCCAGCTCACCGACCGGGATTAGCAATCAGCCCCAGCATTTT
TRBJ1-1,NA,NA,TRBV18,CASSPFQGGETEAFF,TGTGCCAGCTCACCGTTTCAGGGCGGGGAAACTGAAGCTTTCTTT
TRBJ1-1,NA,NA,TRBV12-5,CASGRETMNTEAFF,TGTGCTAGTGGGAGGGAGACCATGAACACTGAAGCTTTCTTT
TRBJ2-6,NA,NA,TRBV4-2,CASSQDATLLSGANVLTF,TGTGCCAGCAGCCAAGATGCTACCCTCCTCTCTGGGGCCAACGTCCTGACTTTC
TRBJ1-6,TRBD1,NA,TRBV14,CASSPRQGYVNSPLHF,TGTGCCAGCAGCCCGCGACAGGGTTATGTCAATTCACCCCTCCACTTT
TRBJ2-3,NA,NA,TRBV6-5,CASSRSRRDTQYF,TGTGCCAGCAGTCGAAGTCGGAGAGATACGCAGTATTTT
TRBJ1-2,NA,NA,TRBV7-2,CASSLTGLGLGGYTF,TGTGCCAGCAGCTTAACAGGGCTAGGCCTCGGGGGCTACACCTTC
TRBJ1-5,TRBD1,few,TRBV27,CASSSLQGLPDQPQHF,TGTGCCAGCAGTTCCTTACAGGGGCTCCCAGATCAGCCCCAGCATTTT
TRBJ1-2,TRBD1,NA,TRBV5-4,CASITGTGGVAYGYTF,TGTGCCAGCATAACCGGGACAGGGGGCGTCGCCTATGGCTACACCTTC
TRBJ1-1,NA,NA,TRBV7-6,CASSHLGRGRSDTEAFF,TGTGCCAGCAGCCACCTCGGGAGGGGTCGGTCGGACACTGAAGCTTTCTTT
TRBJ2-3,NA,NA,TRBV11-3,CASNKKWGASTSTDTQYF,TGTGCCAGCAACAAAAAGTGGGGGGCTAGCACAAGCACAGATACGCAGTATTTT